This TCR beta chain was recorded in a study of T cells in Graves' hyperthyroidism and ophthalmopathy. Notes on the study in general: Ophthalmopathy and stable hyperthyroidism were told apart by a 13 V-J model.

Amplification of TCR beta CDR3 regions was performed using RNA transcripts as template. First-round RT-PCR of the TCR CDR3 relied on the HTBI primer set. TCRdb re-called the multiplex PCR reads with MiXCR, one entry per CDR3 protein. Here the sample spans 300,000 to 400,000 distinct CDR3 sequences, 13% being singletons. Many counts were recorded for this clonotype. The antigen is not known. This sample holds PBMCs from 8 to 10 ml fresh peripheral blood. The CDR3 loop spans 19 amino acids. V was pared by 6 bases and J by 0 bases, with 17 bases of the junction left unmatched. CDR1 and CDR2 from the germline V gene are MNHEY and SMNVEV (reference sequence).

The sample comprised blood. The chain has TRBV27 and TRBJ1-5; 7 bases match TRBD1. The clonotype originates from a woman aged 18-30 years with Graves' hyperthyroidism. CDR3 DNA: TGTGCCAGCAGAAAATTCAAAGGGACAGACATTAATAGCAATCAGCCCCAGCATTTT. Encoded protein: CASRKFKGTDINSNQPQHF.